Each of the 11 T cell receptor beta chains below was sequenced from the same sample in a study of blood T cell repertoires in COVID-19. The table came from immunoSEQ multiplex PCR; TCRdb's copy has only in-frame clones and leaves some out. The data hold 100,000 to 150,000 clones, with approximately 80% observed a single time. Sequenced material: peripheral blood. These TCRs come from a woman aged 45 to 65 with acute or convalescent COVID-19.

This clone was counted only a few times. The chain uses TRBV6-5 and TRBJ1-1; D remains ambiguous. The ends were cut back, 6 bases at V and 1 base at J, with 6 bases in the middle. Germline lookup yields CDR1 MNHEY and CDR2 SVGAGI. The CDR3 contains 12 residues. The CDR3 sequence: CASRAGNTEAFF. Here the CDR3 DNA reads TGTGCCAGCAGGGCGGGGAACACTGAAGCTTTCTTT.

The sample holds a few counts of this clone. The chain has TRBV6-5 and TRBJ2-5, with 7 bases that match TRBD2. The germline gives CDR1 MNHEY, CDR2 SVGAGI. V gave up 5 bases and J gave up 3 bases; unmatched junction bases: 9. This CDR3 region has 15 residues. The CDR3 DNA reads TGTGCCAGCAGTCGGTTTACAAGCGGGGAAGAGACCCAGTACTTC. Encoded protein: CASSRFTSGEETQYF.

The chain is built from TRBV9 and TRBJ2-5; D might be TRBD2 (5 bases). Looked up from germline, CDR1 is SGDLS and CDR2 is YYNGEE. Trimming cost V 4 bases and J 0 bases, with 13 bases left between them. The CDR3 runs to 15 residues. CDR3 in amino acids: CASSPEAAYQETQYF. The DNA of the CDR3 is TGTGCCAGCAGCCCAGAAGCGGCGTACCAAGAGACCCAGTACTTC.

The DNA of the CDR3 is TGTGCCAGCAGCCGAGACAGGTCCGGGGAGCTGTTTTTT. The encoded protein is CASSRDRSGELFF. This chain links TRBV7-8 with TRBJ2-2; maybe TRBD1 (6 bases). The CDR3 consists of 13 residues. Trimming left V 5 bases short and J 6 bases short, with 10 bases between. Germline CDR1 reads SGHVS; CDR2 reads FQNEAQ.

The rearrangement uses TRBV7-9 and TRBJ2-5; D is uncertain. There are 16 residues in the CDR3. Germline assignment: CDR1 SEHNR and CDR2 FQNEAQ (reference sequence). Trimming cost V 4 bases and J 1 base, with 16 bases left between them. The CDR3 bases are TGTGCCAGCAGCTCGCCCCCTAGAGTGGGCCAAGAGACCCAGTACTTC. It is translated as CASSSPPRVGQETQYF.

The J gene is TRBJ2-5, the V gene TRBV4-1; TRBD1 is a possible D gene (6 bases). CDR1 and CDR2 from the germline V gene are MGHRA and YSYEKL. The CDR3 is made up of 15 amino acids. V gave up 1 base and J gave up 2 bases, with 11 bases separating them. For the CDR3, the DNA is TGCGCCAGCAGCCAAGGGACAGCTAATCAAGAGACCCAGTACTTC. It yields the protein CASSQGTANQETQYF.

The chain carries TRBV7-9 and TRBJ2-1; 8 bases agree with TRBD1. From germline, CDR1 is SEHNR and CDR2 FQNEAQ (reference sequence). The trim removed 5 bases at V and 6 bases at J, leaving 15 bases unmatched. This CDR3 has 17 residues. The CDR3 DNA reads TGTGCCAGCAGCGCGTACCAGGGGGCTGGAGGGGGCAATGAGCAGTTCTTC. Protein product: CASSAYQGAGGGNEQFF. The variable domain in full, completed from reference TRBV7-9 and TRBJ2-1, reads DTGVSQNPRHKITKRGQNVTFRCDPISEHNRLYWYRQTLGQGPEFLTYFQNEAQLEKSRLLSDRFSAERPKGSFSTLEIQRTEQGDSAMYLCASSAYQGAGGGNEQFFGPGTRLTVL.

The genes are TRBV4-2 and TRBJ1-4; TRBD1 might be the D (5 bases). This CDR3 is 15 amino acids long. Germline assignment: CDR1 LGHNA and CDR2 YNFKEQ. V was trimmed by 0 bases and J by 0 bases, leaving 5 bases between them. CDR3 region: CASSQDRATNEKLFF. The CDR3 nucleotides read TGTGCCAGCAGCCAAGACAGGGCAACTAATGAAAAACTGTTTTTT.

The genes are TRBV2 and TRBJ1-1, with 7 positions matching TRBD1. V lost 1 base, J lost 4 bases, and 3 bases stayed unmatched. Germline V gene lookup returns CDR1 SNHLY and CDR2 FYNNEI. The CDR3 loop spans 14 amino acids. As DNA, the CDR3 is TGTGCCAGCAGTGAAGAATCAGGGGGCACTGAAGCTTTCTTT. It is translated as CASSEESGGTEAFF. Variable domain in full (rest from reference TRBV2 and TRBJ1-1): EPEVTQTPSHQVTQMGQEVILRCVPISNHLYFYWYRQILGQKVEFLVSFYNNEISEKSEIFDDQFSVERPDGSNFTLKIRSTKLEDSAMYFCASSEESGGTEAFFGQGTRLTVV.

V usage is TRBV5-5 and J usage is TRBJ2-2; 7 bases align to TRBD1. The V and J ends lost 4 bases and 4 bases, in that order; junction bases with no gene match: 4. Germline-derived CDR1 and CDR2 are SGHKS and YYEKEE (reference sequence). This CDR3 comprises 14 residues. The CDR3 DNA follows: TGTGCCAGCAGCCTGCAGGGGGTCACCGGGGAGCTGTTTTTT. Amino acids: CASSLQGVTGELFF.

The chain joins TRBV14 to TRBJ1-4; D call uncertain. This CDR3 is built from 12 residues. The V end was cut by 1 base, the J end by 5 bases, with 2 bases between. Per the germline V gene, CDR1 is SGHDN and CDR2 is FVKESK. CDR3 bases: TGTGCCAGCAGCCAAGTAAATGAAAAACTGTTTTTT. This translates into CASSQVNEKLFF.